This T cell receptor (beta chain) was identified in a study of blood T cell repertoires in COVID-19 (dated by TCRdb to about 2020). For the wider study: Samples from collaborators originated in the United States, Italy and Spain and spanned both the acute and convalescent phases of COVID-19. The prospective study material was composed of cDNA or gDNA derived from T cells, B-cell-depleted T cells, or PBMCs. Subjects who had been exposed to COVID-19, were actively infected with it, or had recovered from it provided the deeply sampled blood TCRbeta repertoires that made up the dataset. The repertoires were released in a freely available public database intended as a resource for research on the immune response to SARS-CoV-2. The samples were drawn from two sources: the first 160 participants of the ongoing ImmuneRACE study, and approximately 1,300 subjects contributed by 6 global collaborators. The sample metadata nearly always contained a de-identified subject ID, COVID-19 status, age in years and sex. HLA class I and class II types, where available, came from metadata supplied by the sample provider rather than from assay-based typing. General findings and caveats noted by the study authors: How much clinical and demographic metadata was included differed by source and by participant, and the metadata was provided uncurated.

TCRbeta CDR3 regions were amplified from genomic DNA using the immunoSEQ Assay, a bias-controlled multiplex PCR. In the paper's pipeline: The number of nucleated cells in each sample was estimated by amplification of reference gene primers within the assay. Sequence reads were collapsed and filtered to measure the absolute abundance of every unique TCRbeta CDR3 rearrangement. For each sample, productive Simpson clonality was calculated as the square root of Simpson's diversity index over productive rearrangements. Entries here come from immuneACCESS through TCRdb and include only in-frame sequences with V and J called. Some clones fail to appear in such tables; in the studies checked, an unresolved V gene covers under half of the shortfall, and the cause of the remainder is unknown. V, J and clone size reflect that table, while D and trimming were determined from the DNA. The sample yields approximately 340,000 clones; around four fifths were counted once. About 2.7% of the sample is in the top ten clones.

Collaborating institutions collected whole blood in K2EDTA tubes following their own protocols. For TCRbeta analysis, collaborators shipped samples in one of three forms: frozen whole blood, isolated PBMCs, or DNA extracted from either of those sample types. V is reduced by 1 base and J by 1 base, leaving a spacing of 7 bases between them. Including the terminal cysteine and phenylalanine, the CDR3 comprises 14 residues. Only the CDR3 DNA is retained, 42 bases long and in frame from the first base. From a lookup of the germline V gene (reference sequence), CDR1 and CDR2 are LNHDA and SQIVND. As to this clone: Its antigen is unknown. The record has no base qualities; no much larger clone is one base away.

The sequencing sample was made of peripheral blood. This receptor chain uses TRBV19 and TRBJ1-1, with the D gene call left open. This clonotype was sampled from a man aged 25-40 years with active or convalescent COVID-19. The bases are TGTGCCAGTAGTATAGTAGAAGAGAACACTGAAGCTTTCTTT. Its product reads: CASSIVEENTEAFF. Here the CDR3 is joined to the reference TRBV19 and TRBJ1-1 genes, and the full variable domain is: DGGITQSPKYLFRKEGQNVTLSCEQNLNHDAMYWYRQDPGQGLRLIYYSQIVNDFQKGDIAEGYSVSREKKESFPLTVTSAQKNPTAFYLCASSIVEENTEAFFGQGTRLTVV.